Following are 3 T cell receptor beta chains from one sample sequenced in a study of regulatory T cells in long-lasting Graves disease. TCR beta libraries were built with iRepertoire HTBI primers and Arm-PCR of CDR3 regions. In TCRdb, the multiplex PCR reads were re-called with MiXCR into one record per CDR3 protein. The sample lists about 340,000 distinct CDR3 sequences; roughly 21% were seen once. The sample's time point: persistent/refractory GD, antithyroid drugs over 5 years with positive TRAb. Scientists built the TCR library using RNA that was extracted from PBMCs. The sample here was peripheral blood mononuclear cells (PBMCs), taken when the disease was refractory, from a patient treated with antithyroid drugs. The origin of the receptors is a female donor with Graves disease.

The chain carries TRBV19 and TRBJ1-5; D remains ambiguous. The V gene's germline CDR1 is LNHDA and CDR2 SQIVND (reference sequence). V was clipped by 3 bases and J by 2 bases, with 14 bases between them. The CDR3 consists of 16 residues. Written as DNA, the CDR3 is TGTGCCAGTAGTATGGGGATGGGTAGGGGCAATCAGCCCCAGCATTTT. Its translation is CASSMGMGRGNQPQHF.

This clonotype turned up a few times. A read error may produce the germline difference seen at one junction end. The chain joins TRBV6-4 to TRBJ1-5; tentatively, D is TRBD1 (5 bases). CDR1 MRHNA and CDR2 SNTAGT come from the germline V gene. This CDR3 region has 14 residues. The chain's CDR3 is CASSETQVLQPRHF. Written as DNA, the CDR3 is TGTGCCAGCAGTGAGACACAGGTACTTCAGCCCCGGCATTTT.

The chain carries TRBV6-5 and TRBJ2-7; D is possibly TRBD1 or TRBD2 (5 bases each). The germline gives CDR1 MNHEY, CDR2 SVGAGI. Trimming took off 0 bases at V and 3 bases at J, with 9 bases between the two ends. The CDR3 sequence is 14 residues long. CDR3 coding DNA: TGTGCCAGCAGTTACTCCGAGGGGTTCTACGAGCAGTACTTC. It codes for CASSYSEGFYEQYF.